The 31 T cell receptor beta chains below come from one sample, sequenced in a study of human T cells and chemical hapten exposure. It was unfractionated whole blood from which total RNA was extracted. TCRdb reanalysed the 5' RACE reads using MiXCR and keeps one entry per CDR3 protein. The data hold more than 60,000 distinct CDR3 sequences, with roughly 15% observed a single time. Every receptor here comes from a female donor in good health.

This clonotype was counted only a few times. For the CDR3, the DNA is TGTGCCAGCAGCTTGTACCGGCGAATCGGAGGGGCCAACGTCCTGACTTTC. Its translation: CASSLYRRIGGANVLTF. The rearrangement links TRBV5-6 to TRBJ2-6; D is unclear. Germline V gives CDR1 SGHDT, CDR2 YYEEEE. V was pared by 1 base and J by 4 bases, with 15 bases between. The CDR3 is 17 residues long.

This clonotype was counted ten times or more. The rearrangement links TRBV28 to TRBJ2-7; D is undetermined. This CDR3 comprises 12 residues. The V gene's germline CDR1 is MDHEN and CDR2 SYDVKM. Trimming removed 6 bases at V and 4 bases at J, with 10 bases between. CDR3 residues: CASRSRWYEQYF. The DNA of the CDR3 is TGTGCCAGCAGAAGTCGGTGGTACGAGCAGTACTTC.

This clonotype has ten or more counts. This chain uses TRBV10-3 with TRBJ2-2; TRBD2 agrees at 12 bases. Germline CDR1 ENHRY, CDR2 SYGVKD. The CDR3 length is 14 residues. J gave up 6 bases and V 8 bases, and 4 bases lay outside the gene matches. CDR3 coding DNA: TGTGCCATCTCTCCTAGCGGGAGGGCCGGGGAGCTGTTTTTT. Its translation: CAISPSGRAGELFF.

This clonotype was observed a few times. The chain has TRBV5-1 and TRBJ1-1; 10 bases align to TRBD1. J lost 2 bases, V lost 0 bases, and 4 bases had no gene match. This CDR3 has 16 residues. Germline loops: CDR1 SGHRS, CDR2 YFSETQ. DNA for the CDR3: TGCGCCAGCAGCTTGGCCTGGACAGGGGGTAACACTGAAGCTTTCTTT. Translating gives CASSLAWTGGNTEAFF.

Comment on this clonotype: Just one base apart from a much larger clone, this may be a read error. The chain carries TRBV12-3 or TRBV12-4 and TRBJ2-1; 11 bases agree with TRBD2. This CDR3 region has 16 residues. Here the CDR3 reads CASTKSPGLAVNEKFF. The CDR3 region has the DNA TGTGCCAGCACAAAGTCCCCGGGACTAGCGGTAAATGAGAAGTTCTTC.

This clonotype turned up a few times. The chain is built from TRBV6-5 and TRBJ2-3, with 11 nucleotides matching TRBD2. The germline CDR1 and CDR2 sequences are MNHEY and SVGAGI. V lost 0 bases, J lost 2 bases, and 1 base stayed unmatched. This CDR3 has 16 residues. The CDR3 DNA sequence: TGTGCCAGCAGTTACTCGACTAGCGGGAACACAGATACGCAGTATTTT. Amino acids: CASSYSTSGNTDTQYF.

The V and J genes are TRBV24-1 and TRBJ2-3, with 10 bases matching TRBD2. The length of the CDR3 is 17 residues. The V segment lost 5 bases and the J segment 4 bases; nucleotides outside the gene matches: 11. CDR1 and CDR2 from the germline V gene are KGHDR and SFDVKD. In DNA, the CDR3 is TGTGCCACCAGTGGTACTTCTAGCGGGGGAGCCCCAGATACGCAGTATTTT. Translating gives CATSGTSSGGAPDTQYF.

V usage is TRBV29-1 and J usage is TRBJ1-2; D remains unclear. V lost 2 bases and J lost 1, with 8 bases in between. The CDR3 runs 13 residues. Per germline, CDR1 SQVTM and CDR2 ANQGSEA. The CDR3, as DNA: TGCAGCGTTGAACGCCGGTATAACTATGGCTACACCTTC. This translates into CSVERRYNYGYTF.

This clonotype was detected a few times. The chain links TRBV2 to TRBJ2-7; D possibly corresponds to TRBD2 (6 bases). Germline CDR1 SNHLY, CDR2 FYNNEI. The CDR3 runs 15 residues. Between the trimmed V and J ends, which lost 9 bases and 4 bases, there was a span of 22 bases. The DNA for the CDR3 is TGTGCCAGTAGGATGTCCAACGGGGGATTATACGAGCAGTACTTC. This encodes CASRMSNGGLYEQYF.

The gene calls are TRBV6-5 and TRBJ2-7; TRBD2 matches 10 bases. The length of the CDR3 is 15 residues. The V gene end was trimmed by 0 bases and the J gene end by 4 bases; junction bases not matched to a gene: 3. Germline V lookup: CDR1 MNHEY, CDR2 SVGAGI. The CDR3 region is CASSYSSGREYEQYF. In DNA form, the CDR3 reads TGTGCCAGCAGTTACTCGAGCGGGAGGGAGTACGAGCAGTACTTC.

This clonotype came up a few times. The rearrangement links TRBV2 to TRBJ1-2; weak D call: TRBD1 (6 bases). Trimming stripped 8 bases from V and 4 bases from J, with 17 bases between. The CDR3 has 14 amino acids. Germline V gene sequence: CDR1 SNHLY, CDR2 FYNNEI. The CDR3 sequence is CASRQDGTSYGYTF. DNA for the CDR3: TGTGCCAGCCGACAGGACGGGACTTCCTATGGCTACACCTTC.

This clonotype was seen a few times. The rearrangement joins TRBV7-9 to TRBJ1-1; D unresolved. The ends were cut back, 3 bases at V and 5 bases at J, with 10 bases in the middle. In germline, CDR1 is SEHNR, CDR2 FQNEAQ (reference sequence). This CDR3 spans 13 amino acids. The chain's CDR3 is CASSFSPETEAFF. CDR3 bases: TGTGCCAGCAGCTTTTCGCCCGAAACTGAAGCTTTCTTT.

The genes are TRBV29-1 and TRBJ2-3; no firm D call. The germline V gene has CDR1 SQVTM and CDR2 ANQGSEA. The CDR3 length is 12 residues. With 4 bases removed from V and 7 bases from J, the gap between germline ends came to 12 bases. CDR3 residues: CSVGLSGYTQYF. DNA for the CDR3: TGCAGCGTTGGACTTTCTGGATATACGCAGTATTTT.

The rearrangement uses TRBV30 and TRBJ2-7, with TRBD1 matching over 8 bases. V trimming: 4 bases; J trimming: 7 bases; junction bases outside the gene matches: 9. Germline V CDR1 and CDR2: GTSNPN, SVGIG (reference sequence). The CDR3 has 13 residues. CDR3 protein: CAWNQQGVGEQYF. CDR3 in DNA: TGTGCCTGGAATCAACAGGGGGTTGGGGAGCAGTACTTC.

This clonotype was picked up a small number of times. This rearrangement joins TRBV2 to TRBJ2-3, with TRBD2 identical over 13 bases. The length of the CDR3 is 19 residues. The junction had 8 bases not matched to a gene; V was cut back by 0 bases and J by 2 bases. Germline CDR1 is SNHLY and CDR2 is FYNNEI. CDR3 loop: CASSEALPGLAGDTDTQYF. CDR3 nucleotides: TGTGCCAGCAGTGAAGCGCTTCCCGGACTAGCGGGGGACACAGATACGCAGTATTTT.

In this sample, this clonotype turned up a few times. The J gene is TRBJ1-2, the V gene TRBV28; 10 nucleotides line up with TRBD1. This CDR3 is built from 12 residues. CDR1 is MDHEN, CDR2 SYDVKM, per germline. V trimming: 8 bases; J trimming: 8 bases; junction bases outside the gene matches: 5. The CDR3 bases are TGTGCCAGCCGACAGGGGGCTTGGGGCTACACCTTC. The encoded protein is CASRQGAWGYTF.

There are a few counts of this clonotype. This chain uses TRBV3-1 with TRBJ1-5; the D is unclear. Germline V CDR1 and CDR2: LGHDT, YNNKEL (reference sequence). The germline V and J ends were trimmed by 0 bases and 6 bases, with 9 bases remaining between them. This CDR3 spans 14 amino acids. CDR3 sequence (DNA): TGTGCCAGCAGCCAAGACGTAGGGAGTCAGCCCCAGCATTTT. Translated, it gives CASSQDVGSQPQHF.

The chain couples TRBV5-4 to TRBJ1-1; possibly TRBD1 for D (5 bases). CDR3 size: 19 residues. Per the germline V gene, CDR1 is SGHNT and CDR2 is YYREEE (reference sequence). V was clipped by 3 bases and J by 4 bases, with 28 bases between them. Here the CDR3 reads CASSSSPPRASQGSTEAFF. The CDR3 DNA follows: TGTGCCAGCAGCTCGAGTCCCCCCAGGGCCTCTCAAGGGAGCACTGAAGCTTTCTTT.

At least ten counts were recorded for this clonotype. The CDR3 reads CASSQDLTGQETQYF. CDR3 DNA sequence: TGCGCCAGCAGCCAAGATCTCACAGGTCAAGAGACCCAGTACTTC. This chain joins TRBV4-3 and TRBJ2-5; possibly TRBD1 for D (5 bases). Germline V gene sequence: CDR1 LGHNA, CDR2 YSLEER. There are 15 residues in the CDR3. The V end lost 0 bases, the J end lost 2 bases, and 10 bases lay between the germline ends.

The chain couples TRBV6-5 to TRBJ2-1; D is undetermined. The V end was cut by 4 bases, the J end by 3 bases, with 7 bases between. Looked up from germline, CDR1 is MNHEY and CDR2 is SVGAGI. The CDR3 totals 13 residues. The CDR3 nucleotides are TGTGCCAGCAGTTCCTCACACTACAATGAGCAGTTCTTC. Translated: CASSSSHYNEQFF.

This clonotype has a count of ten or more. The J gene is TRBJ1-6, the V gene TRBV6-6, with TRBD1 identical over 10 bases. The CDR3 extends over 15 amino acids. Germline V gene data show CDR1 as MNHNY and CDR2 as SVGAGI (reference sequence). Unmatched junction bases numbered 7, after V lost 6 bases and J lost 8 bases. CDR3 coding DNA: TGTGCCAGCAGCGAGACAGGGGGCGAGTATTCACCCCTCCACTTT. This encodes CASSETGGEYSPLHF.

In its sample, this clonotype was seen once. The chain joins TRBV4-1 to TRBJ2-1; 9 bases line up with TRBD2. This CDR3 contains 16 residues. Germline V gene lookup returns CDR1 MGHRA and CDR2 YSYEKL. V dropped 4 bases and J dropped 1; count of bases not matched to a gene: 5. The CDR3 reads CASSPSGRRSYNEQFF. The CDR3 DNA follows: TGCGCCAGCAGCCCCAGCGGGAGGAGGTCCTACAATGAGCAGTTCTTC.

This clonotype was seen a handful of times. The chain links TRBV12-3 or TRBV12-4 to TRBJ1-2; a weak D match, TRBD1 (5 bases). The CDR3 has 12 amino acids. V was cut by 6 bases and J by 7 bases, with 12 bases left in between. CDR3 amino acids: CASSPGFVGYTF. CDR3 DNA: TGTGCCAGCAGCCCAGGGTTCGTTGGCTACACCTTC.

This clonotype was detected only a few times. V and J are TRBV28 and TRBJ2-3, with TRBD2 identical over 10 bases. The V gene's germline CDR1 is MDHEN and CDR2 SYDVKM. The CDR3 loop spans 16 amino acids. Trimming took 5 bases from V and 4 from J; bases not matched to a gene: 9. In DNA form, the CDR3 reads TGTGCCAGCAGTCCCCCCCCTAGCGGGAGTGCAGATACGCAGTATTTT. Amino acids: CASSPPPSGSADTQYF.

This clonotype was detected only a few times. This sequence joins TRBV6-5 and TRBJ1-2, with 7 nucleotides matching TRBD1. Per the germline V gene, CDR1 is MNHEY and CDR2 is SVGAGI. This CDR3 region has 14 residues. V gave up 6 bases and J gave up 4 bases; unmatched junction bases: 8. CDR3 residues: CASSFTRDSYGYTF. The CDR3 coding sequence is TGTGCCAGCAGCTTTACCAGGGACAGCTATGGCTACACCTTC.

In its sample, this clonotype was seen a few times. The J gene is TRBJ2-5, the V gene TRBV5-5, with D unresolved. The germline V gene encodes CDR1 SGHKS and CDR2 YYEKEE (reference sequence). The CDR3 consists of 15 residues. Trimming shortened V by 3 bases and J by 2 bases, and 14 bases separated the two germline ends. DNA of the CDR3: TGTGCCAGCAGCTGGTCGTCGGTTCCACAAGAGACCCAGTACTTC. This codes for CASSWSSVPQETQYF.

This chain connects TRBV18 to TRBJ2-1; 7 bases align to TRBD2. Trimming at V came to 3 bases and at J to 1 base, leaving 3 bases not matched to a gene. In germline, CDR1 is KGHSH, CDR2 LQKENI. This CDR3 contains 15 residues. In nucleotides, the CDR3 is TGTGCCAGCTCACCCGAACTAGCGTCCTACAATGAGCAGTTCTTC. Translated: CASSPELASYNEQFF.

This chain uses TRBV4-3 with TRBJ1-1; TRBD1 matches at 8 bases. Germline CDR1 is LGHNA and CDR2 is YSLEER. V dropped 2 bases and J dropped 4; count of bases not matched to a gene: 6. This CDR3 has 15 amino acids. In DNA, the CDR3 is TGCGCCAGCAGCCAACAAGACAGGGGAGTCACTGAAGCTTTCTTT. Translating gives CASSQQDRGVTEAFF.

The CDR3 spells CSATPGTGDGYTF. The CDR3 DNA sequence: TGCAGTGCTACACCCGGGACAGGGGATGGCTACACCTTC. V usage is TRBV20-1 and J usage is TRBJ1-2; 10 bases line up with TRBD1. Germline V gene data show CDR1 as DFQATT and CDR2 as SNEGSKA (reference sequence). V gave up 4 bases and J gave up 6 bases; unmatched junction bases: 5. This CDR3 is built from 13 residues.

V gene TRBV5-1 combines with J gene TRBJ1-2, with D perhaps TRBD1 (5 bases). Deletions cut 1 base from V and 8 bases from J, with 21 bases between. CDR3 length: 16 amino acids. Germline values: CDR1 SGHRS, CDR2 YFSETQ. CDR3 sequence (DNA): TGCGCCAGCAGCTTGATTACCCAGGGACCGGCCGGGGGCTACACCTTC. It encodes CASSLITQGPAGGYTF.

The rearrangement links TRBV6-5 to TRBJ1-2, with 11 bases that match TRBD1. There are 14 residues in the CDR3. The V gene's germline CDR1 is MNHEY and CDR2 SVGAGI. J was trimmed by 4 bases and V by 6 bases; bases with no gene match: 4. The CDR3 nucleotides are TGTGCCAGCAGGCGGGACAGGGGGTCCTATGGCTACACCTTC. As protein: CASRRDRGSYGYTF.